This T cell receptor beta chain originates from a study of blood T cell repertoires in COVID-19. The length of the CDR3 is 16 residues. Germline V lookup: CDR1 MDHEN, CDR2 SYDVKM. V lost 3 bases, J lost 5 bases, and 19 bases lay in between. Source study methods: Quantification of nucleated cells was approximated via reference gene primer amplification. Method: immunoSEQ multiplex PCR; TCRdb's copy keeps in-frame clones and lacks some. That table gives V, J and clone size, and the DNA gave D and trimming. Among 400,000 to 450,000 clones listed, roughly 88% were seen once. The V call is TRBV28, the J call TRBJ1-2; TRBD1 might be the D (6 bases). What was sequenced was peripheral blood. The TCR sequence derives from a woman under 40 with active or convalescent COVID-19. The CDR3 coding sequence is TGTGCCAGCAGTTTCCAGGGGTTTACACTTGCGTATGGCTACACCTTC. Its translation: CASSFQGFTLAYGYTF.